This note documents a single TCR beta chain sequence. The antigen remains unidentified. The data stem from a study of cytomegalovirus exposure and HLA in healthy donors. The germline V gene encodes CDR1 SEHNR and CDR2 FQNEAQ (reference sequence). The CDR3 sequence is 17 residues long. V lost 5 bases and J lost 0; bases outside the gene matches: 10. Study-wide points: Using a false discovery rate of 0.05, a later analysis showed that around 16,000 TCR beta sequences were associated with HLA alleles. Most TCR sequences were seen very rarely across donors, but some public TCRs occurred in many.

Amplification used 60 Vbeta primers and 13 Jbeta primers. The assay was immunoSEQ multiplex PCR, and TCRdb's table has in-frame clones only and misses some. Here the sample spans roughly 120,000 clones, 65% to 85% being singletons. Material for sequencing was PBMCs. The rearrangement uses TRBV7-9 and TRBJ1-1; 9 bases line up with TRBD1. The TCR originated in a woman aged 18-29 years in good health and CMV-seronegative. CDR3 sequence: CASSRGGQGIMNTEAFF. CDR3 sequence (DNA): TGTGCCAGCAGCCGAGGCGGACAGGGGATAATGAACACTGAAGCTTTCTTT.